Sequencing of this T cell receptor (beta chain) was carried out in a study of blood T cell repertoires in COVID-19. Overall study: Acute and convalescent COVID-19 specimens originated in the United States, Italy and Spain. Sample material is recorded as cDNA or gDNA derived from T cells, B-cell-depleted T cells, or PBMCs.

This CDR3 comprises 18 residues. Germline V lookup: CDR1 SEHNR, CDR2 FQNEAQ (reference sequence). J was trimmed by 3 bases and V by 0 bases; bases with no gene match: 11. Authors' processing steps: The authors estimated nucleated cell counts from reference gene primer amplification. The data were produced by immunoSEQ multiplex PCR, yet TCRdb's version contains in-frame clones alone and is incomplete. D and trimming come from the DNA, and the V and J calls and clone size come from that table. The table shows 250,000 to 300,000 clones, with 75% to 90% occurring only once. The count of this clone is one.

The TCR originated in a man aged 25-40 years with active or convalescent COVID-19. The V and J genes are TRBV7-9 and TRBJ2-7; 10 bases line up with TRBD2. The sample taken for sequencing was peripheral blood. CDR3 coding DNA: TGTGCCAGCAGCTTAGCACTAGCGGGGACGCCAGATTTCTACGAGCAGTACTTC. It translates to CASSLALAGTPDFYEQYF.